A selection of T cell receptor beta chains follows, all from one sample in a study of T cell changes during pregnancy in multiple sclerosis. Libraries were prepared by immunoSEQ multiplex PCR; TCRdb keeps only in-frame clonotypes and omits some of them. In the table there are more than 70,000 clones, less than 95% of which are singletons. The sequencing here drew on peripheral blood, taken before pregnancy. These receptors all stem from a female donor with multiple sclerosis, enrolled in a pregnancy study. Each CDR3 is given with its conserved first and last residue. The D gene is left open where the match is weak. Rows give clone size only sometimes, using once, few, many, or a class for an expanded clone.

D gene: TRBD1
V gene: TRBV2
clone size: -
J gene: TRBJ2-4
CDR3 protein: CASSEGTGDRKNIQYF
CDR3 DNA: TGTGCCAGCAGTGAAGGGACAGGGGATCGCAAAAACATTCAGTACTTC

D gene: -
V gene: TRBV4-3
clone size: -
J gene: TRBJ1-6
CDR3 protein: CASSQRTGSSYNSPLHF
CDR3 DNA: TGCGCCAGCAGCCAAAGGACGGGGAGCTCCTATAATTCACCCCTCCACTTT

D gene: -
V gene: TRBV4-3
clone size: -
J gene: TRBJ2-7
CDR3 protein: CASSQAQGAYEQYF
CDR3 DNA: TGCGCCAGCAGCCAGGCACAGGGCGCGTACGAGCAGTACTTC

D gene: TRBD1
V gene: TRBV11-2
clone size: -
J gene: TRBJ2-7
CDR3 protein: CASTPGQGAHYEQYF
CDR3 DNA: TGTGCCAGCACTCCGGGACAGGGGGCCCACTACGAGCAGTACTTC

D gene: -
V gene: TRBV7-8
clone size: -
J gene: TRBJ2-7
CDR3 protein: CASRAGSYEQYF
CDR3 DNA: TGTGCCAGCAGGGCAGGGTCCTACGAGCAGTACTTC

D gene: TRBD1
V gene: TRBV5-5
clone size: -
J gene: TRBJ1-1
CDR3 protein: CASRYRDRALSTEAFF
CDR3 DNA: TGTGCCAGCAGATACCGGGACAGGGCCCTGAGCACTGAAGCTTTCTTT

D gene: -
V gene: TRBV28
clone size: few
J gene: TRBJ2-2
CDR3 protein: CASSSDTGELFF
CDR3 DNA: TGTGCCAGCAGTTCAGACACCGGGGAGCTGTTTTTT

D gene: TRBD1
V gene: TRBV15
clone size: -
J gene: TRBJ1-2
CDR3 protein: CATSRDAAGGPYGYTF
CDR3 DNA: TGTGCCACCAGCAGAGATGCGGCAGGGGGCCCCTATGGCTACACCTTC

D gene: TRBD1
V gene: TRBV5-1
clone size: -
J gene: TRBJ2-1
CDR3 protein: CASSTTGATRSHNEQFF
CDR3 DNA: TGCGCCAGCAGTACCACAGGGGCGACGCGGTCGCACAATGAGCAGTTCTTC

D gene: -
V gene: TRBV19
clone size: -
J gene: TRBJ2-5
CDR3 protein: CASSKLQETQYF
CDR3 DNA: TGTGCCAGTAGTAAACTACAAGAGACCCAGTACTTC

D gene: -
V gene: TRBV5-4
clone size: -
J gene: TRBJ2-6
CDR3 protein: CASSPRAGTGANVLTF
CDR3 DNA: TGTGCCAGCAGCCCAAGGGCCGGGACTGGGGCCAACGTCCTGACTTTC

D gene: TRBD2
V gene: TRBV7-6
clone size: -
J gene: TRBJ2-3
CDR3 protein: CASSPLAGGADTQYF
CDR3 DNA: TGTGCCAGCAGCCCTTTGGCGGGAGGAGCAGATACGCAGTATTTT

D gene: -
V gene: TRBV19
clone size: -
J gene: TRBJ2-5
CDR3 protein: CASSQVQQETQYF
CDR3 DNA: TGTGCCAGTAGTCAAGTCCAGCAAGAGACCCAGTACTTC

D gene: TRBD1
V gene: TRBV5-1
clone size: -
J gene: TRBJ2-6
CDR3 protein: CASSFRQGAQGANVLTF
CDR3 DNA: TGCGCCAGCAGCTTCCGACAGGGGGCGCAGGGGGCCAACGTCCTGACTTTC

D gene: -
V gene: TRBV19
clone size: -
J gene: TRBJ1-6
CDR3 protein: CASRPTAGRILNSPLHF
CDR3 DNA: TGTGCCAGTAGGCCGACGGCGGGACGGATCCTAAATTCACCCCTCCACTTT

D gene: -
V gene: TRBV4-3
clone size: -
J gene: TRBJ2-2
CDR3 protein: CASSQDVQSANTGELFF
CDR3 DNA: TGCGCCAGCAGCCAAGACGTTCAGTCCGCGAACACCGGGGAGCTGTTTTTT

D gene: -
V gene: TRBV4-2
clone size: once
J gene: TRBJ1-1
CDR3 protein: CASSHVGENTEAFF
CDR3 DNA: TGTGCCAGCAGTCATGTCGGGGAGAACACTGAAGCTTTCTTT

D gene: TRBD1
V gene: TRBV5-8
clone size: -
J gene: TRBJ1-5
CDR3 protein: CASSLVFGTENSNQPQHF
CDR3 DNA: TGTGCCAGCAGCTTGGTTTTTGGGACAGAGAATAGCAATCAGCCCCAGCATTTT

D gene: TRBD1
V gene: TRBV11-1
clone size: -
J gene: TRBJ2-7
CDR3 protein: CASSPKDRAHEQYF
CDR3 DNA: TGTGCCAGCAGCCCTAAGGACAGGGCCCACGAGCAGTACTTC

D gene: -
V gene: TRBV18
clone size: -
J gene: TRBJ2-7
CDR3 protein: CASSPSRDSTYEQYF
CDR3 DNA: TGTGCCAGCTCCCCATCCCGGGATTCTACCTACGAGCAGTACTTC

D gene: -
V gene: TRBV11-2
clone size: -
J gene: TRBJ2-7
CDR3 protein: CASSFNRQGFYEQYF
CDR3 DNA: TGTGCCAGCAGCTTCAACCGGCAGGGGTTCTACGAGCAGTACTTC

D gene: -
V gene: TRBV6-5
clone size: -
J gene: TRBJ1-1
CDR3 protein: CASRTDTEAFF
CDR3 DNA: TGTGCCAGCAGGACTGACACTGAAGCTTTCTTT

D gene: -
V gene: TRBV27
clone size: -
J gene: TRBJ1-5
CDR3 protein: CASSVSNQPQHF
CDR3 DNA: TGTGCCAGCAGCGTGAGCAATCAGCCCCAGCATTTT

D gene: -
V gene: TRBV27
clone size: -
J gene: TRBJ1-1
CDR3 protein: CASRPIQGRTEAFF
CDR3 DNA: TGTGCCAGCAGGCCTATACAGGGAAGGACTGAAGCTTTCTTT

D gene: TRBD2
V gene: TRBV4-2
clone size: -
J gene: TRBJ2-1
CDR3 protein: CASSPGLADYNEQFF
CDR3 DNA: TGTGCCAGCAGCCCGGGACTAGCAGACTACAATGAGCAGTTCTTC

D gene: TRBD2
V gene: TRBV2
clone size: -
J gene: TRBJ2-7
CDR3 protein: CASRLGLAVDEQYF
CDR3 DNA: TGTGCCAGCAGACTGGGACTAGCGGTCGACGAGCAGTACTTC

D gene: TRBD2
V gene: TRBV9
clone size: -
J gene: TRBJ2-1
CDR3 protein: CASSVELELAVPYNEQFF
CDR3 DNA: TGTGCCAGCAGCGTAGAACTGGAACTAGCGGTTCCCTACAATGAGCAGTTCTTC

D gene: -
V gene: TRBV10-3
clone size: -
J gene: TRBJ1-2
CDR3 protein: CATRSAGGEYYGYTF
CDR3 DNA: TGTGCCACCAGGTCGGCGGGGGGCGAGTACTATGGCTACACCTTC

D gene: -
V gene: TRBV6-5
clone size: -
J gene: TRBJ1-2
CDR3 protein: CASSKLQENYGYTF
CDR3 DNA: TGTGCCAGCAGTAAGCTACAGGAGAACTATGGCTACACCTTC

D gene: -
V gene: TRBV5-1
clone size: few
J gene: TRBJ1-1
CDR3 protein: CASSRTQGIVTEAFF
CDR3 DNA: TGCGCCAGCAGCCGGACCCAGGGGATAGTTACTGAAGCTTTCTTT

D gene: TRBD1
V gene: TRBV18
clone size: -
J gene: TRBJ1-2
CDR3 protein: CASSLQDRDVFNYGYTF
CDR3 DNA: TGTGCCAGCTCACTCCAGGACAGGGATGTTTTTAACTATGGCTACACCTTC

D gene: TRBD1
V gene: TRBV30
clone size: -
J gene: TRBJ1-4
CDR3 protein: CAWRGRPGQLNEKLFF
CDR3 DNA: TGTGCCTGGAGAGGACGTCCGGGACAGCTCAATGAAAAACTGTTTTTT

D gene: -
V gene: TRBV2
clone size: -
J gene: TRBJ2-1
CDR3 protein: CASARASIDEQFF
CDR3 DNA: TGTGCCAGCGCGAGAGCTAGTATCGATGAGCAGTTCTTC

D gene: -
V gene: TRBV5-1
clone size: -
J gene: TRBJ2-5
CDR3 protein: CASSLGQAETQYF
CDR3 DNA: TGCGCCAGCAGCTTGGGGCAGGCCGAGACCCAGTACTTC

D gene: -
V gene: TRBV18
clone size: -
J gene: TRBJ1-3
CDR3 protein: CASSPLLRGGLWDYSGNTIYF
CDR3 DNA: TGTGCCAGCTCACCCCTCCTTCGGGGGGGACTCTGGGATTACTCTGGAAACACCATATATTTT

D gene: -
V gene: TRBV10-3
clone size: -
J gene: TRBJ1-4
CDR3 protein: CAISDRPTNEKLFF
CDR3 DNA: TGTGCCATCAGCGACAGACCAACTAATGAAAAACTGTTTTTT

D gene: TRBD2
V gene: TRBV5-1
clone size: -
J gene: TRBJ2-7
CDR3 protein: CASSSSPGLAYEQYF
CDR3 DNA: TGCGCCAGCAGCTCGTCTCCGGGACTAGCGTACGAGCAGTACTTC

D gene: -
V gene: TRBV28
clone size: -
J gene: TRBJ2-7
CDR3 protein: CASSPAGTYEQYF
CDR3 DNA: TGTGCCAGCAGTCCGGCCGGGACCTACGAGCAGTACTTC

D gene: -
V gene: TRBV27
clone size: -
J gene: TRBJ2-7
CDR3 protein: CASSLLAGQQYF
CDR3 DNA: TGTGCCAGCAGTTTATTGGCAGGGCAGCAGTACTTC

D gene: -
V gene: TRBV18
clone size: -
J gene: TRBJ1-5
CDR3 protein: CASSPDRRNQPQHF
CDR3 DNA: TGTGCCAGCTCACCCGACAGGAGGAATCAGCCCCAGCATTTT

D gene: -
V gene: TRBV25-1
clone size: -
J gene: TRBJ2-5
CDR3 protein: CASSDTGRETQYF
CDR3 DNA: TGTGCCAGCAGTGACACGGGGAGGGAGACCCAGTACTTC

D gene: TRBD1
V gene: TRBV7-3
clone size: -
J gene: TRBJ1-1
CDR3 protein: CASSSDRDTEAFF
CDR3 DNA: TGTGCCAGCAGCTCGGACAGGGACACTGAAGCTTTCTTT

D gene: -
V gene: TRBV19
clone size: -
J gene: TRBJ2-5
CDR3 protein: CASSSGEQGGETQYF
CDR3 DNA: TGTGCCAGTAGTAGCGGGGAGCAGGGTGGGGAGACCCAGTACTTC

D gene: -
V gene: TRBV30
clone size: few
J gene: TRBJ1-5
CDR3 protein: CAWSVQSGPQHF
CDR3 DNA: TGTGCCTGGAGTGTACAATCGGGGCCCCAGCATTTT

D gene: -
V gene: TRBV7-2
clone size: once
J gene: TRBJ1-5
CDR3 protein: CASSLSGRPNQPQHF
CDR3 DNA: TGTGCCAGCAGCTTATCAGGCAGACCCAATCAGCCCCAGCATTTT

D gene: -
V gene: TRBV5-1
clone size: -
J gene: TRBJ1-5
CDR3 protein: CASSLVGGDGNQPQHF
CDR3 DNA: TGCGCCAGCAGCTTGGTGGGGGGGGATGGCAATCAGCCCCAGCATTTT

D gene: -
V gene: TRBV19
clone size: -
J gene: TRBJ1-5
CDR3 protein: CASSPPGGSLRDQPQHF
CDR3 DNA: TGTGCCAGTAGTCCACCGGGGGGCAGTTTACGAGATCAGCCCCAGCATTTT

D gene: -
V gene: TRBV29-1
clone size: once
J gene: TRBJ1-1
CDR3 protein: CSVRGTANTEAFF
CDR3 DNA: TGCAGCGTCCGTGGTACAGCGAACACTGAAGCTTTCTTT